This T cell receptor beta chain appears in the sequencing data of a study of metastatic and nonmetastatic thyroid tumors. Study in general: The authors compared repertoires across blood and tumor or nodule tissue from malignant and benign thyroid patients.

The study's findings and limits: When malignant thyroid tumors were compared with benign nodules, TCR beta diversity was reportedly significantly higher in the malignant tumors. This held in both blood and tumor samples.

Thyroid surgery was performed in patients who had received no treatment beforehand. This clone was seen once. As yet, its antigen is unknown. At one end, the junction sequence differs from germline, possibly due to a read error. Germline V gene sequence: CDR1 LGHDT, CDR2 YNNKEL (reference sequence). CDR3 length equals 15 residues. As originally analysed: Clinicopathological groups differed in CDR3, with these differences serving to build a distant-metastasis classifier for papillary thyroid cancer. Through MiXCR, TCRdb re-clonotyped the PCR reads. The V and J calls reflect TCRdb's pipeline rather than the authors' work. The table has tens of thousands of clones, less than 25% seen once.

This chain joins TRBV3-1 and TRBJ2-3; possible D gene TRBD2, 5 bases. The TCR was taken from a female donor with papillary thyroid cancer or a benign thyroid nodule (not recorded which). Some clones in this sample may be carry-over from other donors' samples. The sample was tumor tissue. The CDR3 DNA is TGTGCCAGCATCCAAGATAGCGTTAGTGGAGATACGCAGTATTTT. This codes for CASIQDSVSGDTQYF.